This record looks at one T cell receptor (beta chain) sequence and its context. The antigen is undetermined. The PCR ran on 60 Vbeta and 13 Jbeta primers. In the original processing: Tens of millions of unique TCR beta chains, roughly 11 million shared, were counted in a later analysis. Method: immunoSEQ multiplex PCR; TCRdb's copy keeps in-frame clones and lacks some. V, J and clone size reflect that table, while D and trimming were determined from the DNA. The table shows tens of thousands of clones, with around 66% occurring only once. Germline-derived CDR1 and CDR2 are SQVTM and ANQGSEA. The CDR3 sequence is 12 residues long. Trimming at V came to 6 bases and at J to 9 bases, leaving 10 bases not matched to a gene. This sample is drawn from a study of cytomegalovirus exposure and HLA in healthy donors. As for the study in general: In terms of ancestry, the Caucasian-associated cluster contained 80% to 90% of the 350 to 450 genotyped donors.

General study findings and limits: There were three CMV-associated chains whose specificity for CMV antigens was confirmed in vitro. Most of the TCR beta V segments (in an earlier analysis) were productive either about 87% or about 30% of the time.

Sample: PBMCs. The sequence was collected from a woman between 40 and 55 years old in good health and CMV-seropositive. V and J are TRBV29-1 and TRBJ1-1; 7 bases agree with TRBD1. The CDR3 loop is CSVPRDSAKAFF. The CDR3 DNA reads as TGCAGCGTCCCCAGGGACAGCGCGAAAGCTTTCTTT.